Shown below are 3 T cell receptor beta chains from a single sample sequenced in a study of blood T cell repertoires in COVID-19. The assay was immunoSEQ multiplex PCR, and TCRdb's table has in-frame clones only and misses some. Here the sample spans under 200,000 clones, 65% to 80% being singletons. The sequenced sample consisted of peripheral blood. The receptors here all came from a man aged 55 to 70 with acute or convalescent COVID-19.

The chain employs TRBV6-5 and TRBJ1-4; no definite D call. Trimming stripped 7 bases from V and 1 base from J, with 10 bases between. CDR1 and CDR2 (germline): MNHEY, SVGAGI. The CDR3 is made up of 14 amino acids. The DNA for the CDR3 is TGTGCCAGCACCAAGGGAGGAACTAATGAAAAACTGTTTTTT. Its translation: CASTKGGTNEKLFF.

This clone was observed a single time. The chain is built from TRBV2 and TRBJ1-4, with TRBD1 matching 9 bases. Unmatched junction bases numbered 7, after V lost 6 bases and J lost 8 bases. The CDR3 is 14 amino acids. Germline V lookup: CDR1 SNHLY, CDR2 FYNNEI. The CDR3 DNA sequence: TGTGCCAGCAGGGAACAGGGGGCTGAGGAAAAACTGTTTTTT. Its translation: CASREQGAEEKLFF.

This chain connects TRBV18 to TRBJ2-7; 7 bases fit TRBD1. This CDR3 comprises 13 residues. The trim removed 4 bases at V and 2 bases at J, leaving 2 bases unmatched. CDR1 and CDR2 (germline): KGHSH, LQKENI. CDR3 region: CASSLGTAYEQYF. CDR3 DNA sequence: TGTGCCAGCTCACTTGGGACAGCCTACGAGCAGTACTTC.